This is a list of T cell receptor beta chains from one sample in a study of T cell repertoires in cytomegalovirus infection. TCRdb reprocessed the reads with MiXCR, giving one entry per CDR3 protein. Among 200,000 to 300,000 distinct CDR3 sequences listed, roughly an eighth were seen once. Sequencing input: PBMCs. Every receptor here comes from a human donor in good health (CMV status not recorded). Some clones in this sample may be carry-over from other donors' samples. CDR3s include the opening cysteine and the closing phenylalanine or tryptophan. The D gene is left open where the match is weak. Size is stated for part of the rows, as once, few or many counts, or as a class when the clone is expanded.

CDR3aa	CDR3nt	j_gene	d_gene	v_gene	abundance
CASSSGRGTDTQYF	TGCGCCAGCAGCTCTGGACGAGGCACAGATACGCAGTATTTT	TRBJ2-3	NA	TRBV5-1	few
CASSSSWADSYEQYF	TGTGCCAGCAGCTCCTCCTGGGCAGACTCCTACGAGCAGTACTTC	TRBJ2-7	NA	TRBV4-2	many
CSASTGFETQYF	TGCAGTGCTAGTACAGGTTTTGAGACCCAGTACTTC	TRBJ2-5	NA	TRBV20-1	NA
CASRPRGEDSPLHF	TGTGCCAGCAGGCCCAGGGGAGAAGATTCACCCCTCCACTTT	TRBJ1-6	NA	TRBV25-1	NA
CATSPGLLYEQYF	TGTGCCACCAGCCCGGGACTTCTTTACGAGCAGTACTTC	TRBJ2-7	NA	TRBV15	NA
CSARPYRSYNEQFF	TGCAGTGCTAGGCCCTATCGATCCTACAATGAGCAGTTCTTC	TRBJ2-1	NA	TRBV20-1	NA
CASGGGLAGGTSGEQYF	TGTGCCAGCGGAGGGGGGCTAGCGGGAGGTACATCGGGGGAGCAGTACTTC	TRBJ2-7	TRBD2	TRBV11-2	few
CASSFIGTDNEQFF	TGTGCCAGCAGCTTTATTGGGACAGACAATGAGCAGTTCTTC	TRBJ2-1	TRBD1	TRBV7-3	many
CASTQAAGEQYF	TGTGCCAGCACTCAGGCAGCGGGAGAGCAGTACTTC	TRBJ2-7	TRBD2	TRBV6-2/TRBV6-3	NA
CASSFRRHNEQFF	TGTGCCAGCAGCTTTAGGAGGCACAATGAGCAGTTCTTC	TRBJ2-1	NA	TRBV7-2	many
CASSYSGESYGYTF	TGTGCCAGCAGTTACTCGGGGGAAAGCTATGGCTACACCTTC	TRBJ1-2	NA	TRBV6-5	NA
CASSSRDQGAQYF	TGTGCCAGCAGCTCCCGCGATCAAGGGGCGCAGTATTTT	TRBJ2-3	NA	TRBV7-9	few